What follows is one T cell receptor (beta chain) and its context. The antigen remains unidentified. A second PCR, run for about 6 to 12 cycles, used a sample-barcoded 5' primer plus a J-beta primer mix. With 12 random nucleotides, a template-switch adaptor tagged each individual cDNA molecule. TCRdb itself ran the 5' RACE reads through MiXCR, one entry per CDR3 protein. Seen here are about 800,000 distinct CDR3 sequences, roughly 25% observed once, and the top ten hold under 4.5%. In germline, CDR1 is MNHEY, CDR2 SMNVEV (reference sequence). CDR3 length: 17 residues. The V gene lost 3 bases and the J gene lost 3 bases, with 21 bases spanning the gap. This entry comes from a study of blood T cells in healthy people across ages. The study, taken as a whole, reports: Estimates drawn from one million T cells were deemed to understate diversity. Age showed a roughly linear inverse relationship with TCR beta diversity per million T cells. Naive CD4+ cells and diversity were both higher in long-lived donors than in aged donors.

The same sample was also studied in work on T cells of mothers and their children.

This chain connects TRBV27 to TRBJ2-7, with D perhaps TRBD2 (6 bases). Material: blood. This sequence was found in a boy younger than 18 in good health. CDR3 bases: TGTGCCAGCAGTTTGGGGGGAGTGCCGTCATCTTTCTACGAGCAGTACTTC. This encodes CASSLGGVPSSFYEQYF.